The rows below give T cell receptor beta chains drawn from one sample of a study of cytomegalovirus exposure and HLA in healthy donors. Produced via immunoSEQ multiplex PCR; TCRdb's table is partial and in-frame only. The sample has approximately 70,000 clones, about 73% seen once. What was sequenced was PBMCs. The receptors originated from a woman in her fifties or sixties in good health and CMV-seropositive. The CDR3 runs from the conserved cysteine through the conserved F or W. Each record gives: clone size, V gene, D gene, J gene, CDR3 protein, CDR3 DNA. The D gene is left open where the match is weak. Clone size appears in some rows only: once, few, many, or a class for an expanded clone.

abundance: -; v_gene: TRBV5-1; d_gene: TRBD1; j_gene: TRBJ1-3; CDR3aa: CASSLAGGAAGNTIYF; CDR3nt: TGCGCCAGCAGCTTGGCAGGGGGCGCGGCTGGAAACACCATATATTTT
abundance: -; v_gene: TRBV12-5; d_gene: -; j_gene: TRBJ2-2; CDR3aa: CASGLYVSVTGELFF; CDR3nt: TGTGCTAGTGGTTTGTATGTCTCGGTTACCGGGGAGCTGTTTTTT
abundance: -; v_gene: TRBV7-8; d_gene: TRBD1; j_gene: TRBJ1-5; CDR3aa: CASSSMRAGGPEQPQHF; CDR3nt: TGTGCCAGCAGCTCAATGAGGGCAGGGGGACCAGAGCAGCCCCAGCATTTT
abundance: -; v_gene: TRBV5-1; d_gene: TRBD2; j_gene: TRBJ2-2; CDR3aa: CASSLGWLAGEGTGELFF; CDR3nt: TGCGCCAGCAGCTTGGGGTGGCTAGCGGGAGAAGGTACCGGGGAGCTGTTTTTT
abundance: -; v_gene: TRBV11-1; d_gene: -; j_gene: TRBJ1-6; CDR3aa: CASSLARGRNSPLHF; CDR3nt: TGTGCCAGCAGCTTAGCCCGGGGGAGGAATTCACCCCTCCACTTT
abundance: -; v_gene: TRBV30; d_gene: -; j_gene: TRBJ2-7; CDR3aa: CAYSSGRAGSINEQYF; CDR3nt: TGTGCCTACTCGTCGGGACGGGCGGGGAGTATAAACGAGCAGTACTTC
abundance: -; v_gene: TRBV29-1; d_gene: TRBD2; j_gene: TRBJ2-1; CDR3aa: CSGTSSDEQFF; CDR3nt: TGCAGCGGGACTAGCTCGGATGAGCAGTTCTTC
abundance: few; v_gene: TRBV29-1; d_gene: -; j_gene: TRBJ2-7; CDR3aa: CSVDVPGGYEQYF; CDR3nt: TGCAGCGTTGACGTACCCGGGGGATACGAGCAGTACTTC
abundance: -; v_gene: TRBV18; d_gene: TRBD1; j_gene: TRBJ1-5; CDR3aa: CASSPRDSSSNQPQHF; CDR3nt: TGTGCCAGCTCACCGCGGGACAGTTCTAGCAATCAGCCCCAGCATTTT
abundance: -; v_gene: TRBV19; d_gene: -; j_gene: TRBJ1-5; CDR3aa: CASSTRVGLSNQPQHF; CDR3nt: TGTGCCAGTAGTACTCGGGTAGGCCTTAGCAATCAGCCCCAGCATTTT